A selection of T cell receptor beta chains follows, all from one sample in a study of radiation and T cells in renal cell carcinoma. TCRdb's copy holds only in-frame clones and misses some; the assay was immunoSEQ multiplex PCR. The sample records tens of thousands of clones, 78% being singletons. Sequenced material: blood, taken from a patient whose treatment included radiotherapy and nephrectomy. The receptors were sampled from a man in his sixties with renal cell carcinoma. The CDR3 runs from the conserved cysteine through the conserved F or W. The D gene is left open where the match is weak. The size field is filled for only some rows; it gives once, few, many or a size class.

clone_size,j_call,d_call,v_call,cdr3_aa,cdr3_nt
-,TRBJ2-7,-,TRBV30,CAWNLGVAVGEQYF,TGTGCCTGGAATCTAGGCGTGGCAGTGGGGGAGCAGTACTTC
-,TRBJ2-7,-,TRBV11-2,CASSLGHGYEQYF,TGTGCCAGCAGCTTAGGACACGGGTACGAGCAGTACTTC
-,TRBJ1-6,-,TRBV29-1,CSVADAGNSPLHF,TGCAGCGTCGCGGACGCGGGGAATTCACCCCTCCACTTT
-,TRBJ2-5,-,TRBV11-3,CASSLGVFGETQYF,TGTGCCAGCAGCTTAGGTGTTTTTGGGGAGACCCAGTACTTC
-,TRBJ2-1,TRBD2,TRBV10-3,CAISRGLAGDAGDNEQFF,TGTGCCATCAGTAGGGGACTAGCGGGAGATGCCGGGGACAATGAGCAGTTCTTC
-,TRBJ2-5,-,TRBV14,CASSQDSLSETQYF,TGTGCCAGCAGCCAAGACTCTCTTTCGGAGACCCAGTACTTC
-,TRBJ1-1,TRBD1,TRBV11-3,CASSPGQANTEAFF,TGTGCCAGCAGCCCGGGACAGGCGAACACTGAAGCTTTCTTT
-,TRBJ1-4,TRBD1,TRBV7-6,CASSLAADRGIEKLFF,TGTGCCAGCAGCTTAGCCGCTGACAGGGGGATTGAAAAACTGTTTTTT
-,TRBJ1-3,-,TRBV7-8,CASSLLTVGNTIYF,TGTGCCAGCAGCTTATTGACAGTGGGAAACACCATATATTTT
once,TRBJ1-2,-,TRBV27,CASSSNNRGGFNYGYTF,TGTGCCAGCAGTTCCAACAACCGGGGGGGATTCAACTATGGCTACACCTTC
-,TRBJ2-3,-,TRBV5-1,CASGSSYDTQYF,TGCGCTAGCGGTAGTTCATATGATACGCAGTATTTT
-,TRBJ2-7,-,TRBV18,CASSPDYEQYF,TGTGCCAGCTCACCAGACTACGAGCAGTACTTC
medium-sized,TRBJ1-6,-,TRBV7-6,CASSLEGSSYNSPLHF,TGTGCCAGCAGCTTAGAGGGTTCCTCCTATAATTCACCCCTCCACTTT
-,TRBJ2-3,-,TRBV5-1,CASSLVRGRGTDTQYF,TGCGCCAGCAGCTTGGTTAGGGGTCGGGGCACAGATACGCAGTATTTT
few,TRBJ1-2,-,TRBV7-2,CASSLGQDGGYTF,TGTGCCAGCAGCTTAGGACAGGATGGTGGCTACACCTTC
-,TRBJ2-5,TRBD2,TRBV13,CASSFGLAGGQETQYF,TGTGCCAGCAGCTTCGGACTAGCGGGAGGACAAGAGACCCAGTACTTC
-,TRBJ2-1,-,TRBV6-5,CASSSRPGPLAKQFF,TGTGCCAGCAGTTCGCGCCCGGGGCCTCTAGCGAAGCAGTTCTTC
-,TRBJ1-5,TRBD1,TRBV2,CASGDRGNQPQHF,TGTGCCAGCGGCGACAGGGGAAATCAGCCCCAGCATTTT
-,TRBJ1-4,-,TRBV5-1,CASSSGVGQANEKLFF,TGCGCCAGCAGCTCGGGAGTCGGGCAGGCTAATGAAAAACTGTTTTTT
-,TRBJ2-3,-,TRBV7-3,CASSLGGASTDTQYF,TGTGCCAGCAGCTTAGGGGGGGCAAGCACAGATACGCAGTATTTT
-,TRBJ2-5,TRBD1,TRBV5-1,CASSFGQGQTQYF,TGCGCCAGCAGCTTCGGACAGGGACAGACCCAGTACTTC
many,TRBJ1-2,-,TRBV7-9,CASSGLAAGYTF,TGTGCCAGCAGCGGGTTAGCGGCTGGCTACACCTTC
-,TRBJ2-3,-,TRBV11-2,CASSLDRGGGDTQYF,TGTGCCAGCAGCTTAGATCGAGGAGGGGGCGATACGCAGTATTTT
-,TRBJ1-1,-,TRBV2,CASSRLGDGVTEAFF,TGTGCCAGCAGCAGATTAGGGGATGGGGTCACTGAAGCTTTCTTT
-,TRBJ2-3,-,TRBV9,CASSSTDTQYF,TGTGCCAGCAGCAGTACAGATACGCAGTATTTT
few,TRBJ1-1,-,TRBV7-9,CASGSKEMNTEAFF,TGTGCCAGCGGTTCTAAGGAAATGAACACTGAAGCTTTCTTT
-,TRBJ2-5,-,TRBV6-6,CASSRYRDPQETQYF,TGTGCCAGCAGCCGCTACCGGGACCCCCAAGAGACCCAGTACTTC
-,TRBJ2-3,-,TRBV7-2,CASSLGREYTQYF,TGTGCCAGCAGCTTAGGGCGCGAATATACGCAGTATTTT
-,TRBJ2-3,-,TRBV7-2,CASNDGLSAQGPDTQYF,TGTGCCAGCAACGACGGACTATCCGCACAGGGGCCAGATACGCAGTATTTT
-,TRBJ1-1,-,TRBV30,CAWSGRGGGGEAFF,TGTGCCTGGAGTGGCCGGGGGGGCGGCGGTGAAGCTTTCTTT